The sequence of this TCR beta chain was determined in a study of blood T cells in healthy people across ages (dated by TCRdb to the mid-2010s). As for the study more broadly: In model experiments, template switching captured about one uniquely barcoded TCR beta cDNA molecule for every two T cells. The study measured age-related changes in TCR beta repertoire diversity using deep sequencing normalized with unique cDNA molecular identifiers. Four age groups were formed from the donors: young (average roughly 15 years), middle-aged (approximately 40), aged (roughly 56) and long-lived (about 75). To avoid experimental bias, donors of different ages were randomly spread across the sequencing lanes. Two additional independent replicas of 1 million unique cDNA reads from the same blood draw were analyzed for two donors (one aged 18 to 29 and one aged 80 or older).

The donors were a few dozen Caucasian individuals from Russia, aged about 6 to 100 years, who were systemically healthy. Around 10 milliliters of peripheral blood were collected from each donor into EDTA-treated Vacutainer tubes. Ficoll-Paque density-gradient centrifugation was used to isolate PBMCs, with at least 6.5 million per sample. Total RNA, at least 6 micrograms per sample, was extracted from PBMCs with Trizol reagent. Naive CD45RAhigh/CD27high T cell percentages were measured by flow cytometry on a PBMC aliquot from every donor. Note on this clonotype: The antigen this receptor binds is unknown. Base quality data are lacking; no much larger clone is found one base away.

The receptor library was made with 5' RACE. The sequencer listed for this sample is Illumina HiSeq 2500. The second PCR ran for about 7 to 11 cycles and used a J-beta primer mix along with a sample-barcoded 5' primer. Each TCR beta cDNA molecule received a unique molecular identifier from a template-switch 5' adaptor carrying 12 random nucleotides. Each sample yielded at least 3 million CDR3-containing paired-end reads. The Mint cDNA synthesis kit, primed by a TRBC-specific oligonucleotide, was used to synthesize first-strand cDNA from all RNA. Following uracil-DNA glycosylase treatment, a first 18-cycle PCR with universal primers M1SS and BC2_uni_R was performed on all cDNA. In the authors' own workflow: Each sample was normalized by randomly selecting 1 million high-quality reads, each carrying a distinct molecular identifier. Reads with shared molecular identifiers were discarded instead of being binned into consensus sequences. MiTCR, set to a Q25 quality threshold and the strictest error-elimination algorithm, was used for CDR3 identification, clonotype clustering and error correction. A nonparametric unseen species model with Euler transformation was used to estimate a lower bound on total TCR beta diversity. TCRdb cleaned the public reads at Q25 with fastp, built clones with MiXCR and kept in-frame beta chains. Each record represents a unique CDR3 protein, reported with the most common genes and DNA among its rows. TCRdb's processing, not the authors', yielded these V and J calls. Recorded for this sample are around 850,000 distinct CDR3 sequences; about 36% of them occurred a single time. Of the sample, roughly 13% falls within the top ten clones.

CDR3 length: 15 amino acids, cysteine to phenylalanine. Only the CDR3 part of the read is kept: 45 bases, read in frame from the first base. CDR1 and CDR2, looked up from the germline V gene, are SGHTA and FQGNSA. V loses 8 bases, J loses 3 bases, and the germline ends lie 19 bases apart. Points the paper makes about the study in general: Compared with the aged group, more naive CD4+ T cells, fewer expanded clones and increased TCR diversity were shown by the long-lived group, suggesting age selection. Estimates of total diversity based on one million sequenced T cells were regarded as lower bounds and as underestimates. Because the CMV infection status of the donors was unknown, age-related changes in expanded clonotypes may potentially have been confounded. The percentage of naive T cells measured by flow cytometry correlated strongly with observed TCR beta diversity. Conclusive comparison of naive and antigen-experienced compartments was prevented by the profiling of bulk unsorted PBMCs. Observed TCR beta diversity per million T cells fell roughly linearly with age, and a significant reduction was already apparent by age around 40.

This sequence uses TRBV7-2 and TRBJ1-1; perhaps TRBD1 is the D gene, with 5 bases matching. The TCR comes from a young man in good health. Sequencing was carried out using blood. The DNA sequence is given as TGTGCCAGCGACGGGTCGGGGCAGAGTGACACTGAAGCTTTCTTT. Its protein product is CASDGSGQSDTEAFF.